The 14 T cell receptor beta chains in this list originate from one sample, sequenced in a study of T cell clonality in common variable immunodeficiency. Only in-frame clones appear in the TCRdb table, and some are missing; sequencing was by immunoSEQ multiplex PCR. This repertoire lists 40,000 to 45,000 clones without singletons; more than 9% sits in the top ten. Sequencing input: peripheral blood mononuclear cells. The receptors were gathered from a person between 18 and 70 years old in good health.

This clone was seen many times. The CDR3 extends 3 residues past the end of the read, so its final part is completed from the germline J gene. V is TRBV5-4 and J is TRBJ2-5; 12 bases fit TRBD2. V was clipped by 1 base and J by 5 bases; unmatched bases: 6. The CDR3 loop spans 16 amino acids. Looked up from germline, CDR1 is SGHNT and CDR2 is YYREEE (reference sequence). The part of the CDR3 DNA that was read is TGTGCCAGCAGCTTGATGGCTAGCGGGAGGGTTGAGACC. Protein product: CASSLMASGRVET. The whole CDR3 region reads CASSLMASGRVETQYF.

At least ten counts were recorded for this clone. Read data end 3 residues before the CDR3 end; the end is taken from the germline J gene. This chain connects TRBV19 to TRBJ1-4; no definite D call. V was shortened by 8 bases and J by 4 bases, with 17 bases between the two germline ends. There are 15 residues in the CDR3. CDR1 LNHDA and CDR2 SQIVND come from the germline V gene (reference sequence). The DNA read from the CDR3 is TGTGCCAGTTCCCATGCCTCGGGGTTTAATGAAAAA. It is translated as CASSHASGFNEK. The full CDR3 sequence reads CASSHASGFNEKLFF.

This clone was detected ten times or more. With the read ending 3 residues before the CDR3 end, the germline J gene is used to fill in that end. V usage is TRBV7-3 and J usage is TRBJ2-3, with D unresolved. V lost 3 bases to trimming and J lost 0 bases, with 7 bases between them. The CDR3 is 14 amino acids. Germline V gene data show CDR1 as SGHTA and CDR2 as FQGTGA. The CDR3 spells CASSFAMSTDTQYF. Partial CDR3 DNA: TGTGCCAGCAGCTTCGCTATGAGCACAGATACG.

The sample holds many counts of this clone. The CDR3 extends 3 residues past the end of the read, so its final part is completed from the germline J gene. The rearrangement joins TRBV5-4 to TRBJ1-2; 7 positions match TRBD1. CDR3 size: 14 residues. V was pared by 1 base and J by 4 bases, with 4 bases of the junction left unmatched. The germline V gene has CDR1 SGHNT and CDR2 YYREEE (reference sequence). The covered CDR3 bases are TGTGCCAGCAGCTTGCCAGGGGGATTCTATGGC. This encodes CASSLPGGFYG. The whole CDR3 protein reads CASSLPGGFYGYTF.

This clone was seen ten or more times. The CDR3 sequence: CASSYTGTEAFF. CDR3 DNA (partial): TGTGCCAGCAGCTACACAGGGACTGAA. The chain links TRBV7-2 to TRBJ1-1; maybe TRBD1 (6 bases). The read falls 3 residues short of the CDR3 end, and the missing part is taken from the germline J gene. CDR1 and CDR2 (germline): SGHTA, FQGNSA. The length of the CDR3 is 12 residues. V lost 4 bases, J lost 5 bases, and 8 bases lay in between.

This clone was counted ten times or more. The sequenced fragment ends 3 residues before the CDR3 boundary, so the rest is inferred from the germline J gene. The chain joins TRBV20-1 to TRBJ2-7; 10 bases match TRBD1. CDR3 size: 14 residues. Trimming cost V 6 bases and J 3 bases; bases outside gene matches: 8. Germline V gives CDR1 DFQATT, CDR2 SNEGSKA (reference sequence). CDR3: CSAMTGTGVYEQYF. The CDR3 DNA, read in part, is TGCAGTGCAATGACCGGGACAGGGGTCTACGAG.

This clone was detected many times. The read falls 3 residues short of the CDR3 end, and the missing part is taken from the germline J gene. The V and J genes are TRBV4-2 and TRBJ2-3; the match to TRBD2 covers 10 bases. This CDR3 comprises 17 residues. V shed 0 bases and J 6 bases; nucleotides not matched to a gene: 9. Per germline, CDR1 LGHNA and CDR2 YNFKEQ. Incomplete CDR3 DNA: TGTGCCAGCAGCCAAGAAGGGAGGCTAGCGGGGGTTGATACG. It encodes CASSQEGRLAGVDT. From start to end, the CDR3 is CASSQEGRLAGVDTQYF.

This clone was observed many times. Read sequence stops 3 residues before the CDR3 end, and the germline J gene provides the missing end. The rearrangement joins TRBV14 to TRBJ2-3; 7 bases map to TRBD1. Germline values: CDR1 SGHDN, CDR2 FVKESK. The CDR3 runs to 15 residues. V lost 3 bases to trimming and J lost 4 bases; unmatched junction nucleotides: 7. CDR3: CASSHTRQGADTQYF. The covered CDR3 bases are TGTGCCAGCAGCCACACACGACAGGGCGCAGATACG. Full variable domain (remainder filled in from reference TRBV14 and TRBJ2-3): EAGVTQFPSHSVIEKGQTVTLRCDPISGHDNLYWYRRVMGKEIKFLLHFVKESKQDESGMPNNRFLAERTGGTYSTLKVQPAELEDSGVYFCASSHTRQGADTQYFGPGTRLTVL.

The sample holds many counts of this clone. Coverage ceases 3 residues before the CDR3 finishes, and the germline J gene fills in the end. The V gene is TRBV29-1, the J gene TRBJ1-4; D perhaps matches TRBD1 (5 bases). Germline lookup yields CDR1 SQVTM and CDR2 ANQGSEA. The CDR3 covers 14 residues. Between the trimmed V and J ends, which lost 4 bases and 0 bases, there was a span of 9 bases. This CDR3 is CSVGQLTTNEKLFF. The sequenced CDR3 bases are TGCAGCGTTGGACAGCTTACAACTAATGAAAAA.

This clone occurred many times. Read data end 3 residues before the CDR3 end; the end is taken from the germline J gene. This rearrangement joins TRBV4-1 to TRBJ2-7, with D perhaps TRBD1 or TRBD2 (5 bases each). CDR3 length: 15 residues. The germline V gene encodes CDR1 MGHRA and CDR2 YSYEKL. The V end was cut by 0 bases, the J end by 0 bases, with 9 bases between. Partial CDR3 DNA: TGCGCCAGCAGCCAAGATGAGGGGAGCTCCTACGAG. Protein: CASSQDEGSSYE. In full, the CDR3 is CASSQDEGSSYEQYF.

The CDR3: CSASPAIAGDQETQYF. The CDR3 bases that were read are TGCAGTGCTAGTCCAGCAATTGCGGGGGATCAAGAGACC. The chain has TRBV20-1 and TRBJ2-5; 7 bases map to TRBD2. With the read ending 3 residues before the CDR3 end, the germline J gene is used to fill in that end. The junction had 12 bases not matched to a gene; V was cut back by 3 bases and J by 2 bases. The CDR3 contains 16 residues. CDR1 is DFQATT and CDR2 is SNEGSKA in the germline V gene (reference sequence).

This clone was counted ten times or more. The DNA ends 3 residues before the CDR3 does, and the rest of the CDR3 is filled in from the germline J gene. The chain has TRBV5-6 and TRBJ2-3, with TRBD1 matching over 8 bases. There are 15 residues in the CDR3. CDR1 is SGHDT and CDR2 is YYEEEE in the germline V gene. With 2 bases clipped from V and 6 bases from J, the junction kept 8 bases outside the gene matches. Partial CDR3 DNA: TGTGCCAGCAGCTTCGGGGACAGGAACGCGGATACG. Amino acids: CASSFGDRNADT. The full CDR3 protein is CASSFGDRNADTQYF.

This clone was picked up many times. The sequenced CDR3 bases are TGTGCCAGCAGCATACTACCCGGGGGGCAAGAGACC. It encodes CASSILPGGQET. The CDR3, in full, reads CASSILPGGQETQYF. The chain uses TRBV5-6 and TRBJ2-5, with 7 bases lining up with TRBD2. The sequenced fragment ends 3 residues before the CDR3 boundary, so the rest is inferred from the germline J gene. Germline assignment: CDR1 SGHDT and CDR2 YYEEEE. With 4 bases clipped from V and 2 bases from J, the junction kept 8 bases outside the gene matches. CDR3 size: 15 residues.

This clone came up many times. The read terminates 3 residues before the CDR3 end, so the remaining end is supplied by the germline J gene. The chain combines TRBV20-1 with TRBJ1-1; possible D gene TRBD1, 5 bases. The CDR3 runs to 13 residues. The germline CDR1 and CDR2 sequences are DFQATT and SNEGSKA (reference sequence). V gave up 3 bases and J gave up 3 bases, with 11 bases separating them. Incomplete CDR3 DNA: TGCAGTGCTAGGGGCAGGGCTGACACTGAA. Its protein product is CSARGRADTE. The full-length CDR3 reads as CSARGRADTEAFF.